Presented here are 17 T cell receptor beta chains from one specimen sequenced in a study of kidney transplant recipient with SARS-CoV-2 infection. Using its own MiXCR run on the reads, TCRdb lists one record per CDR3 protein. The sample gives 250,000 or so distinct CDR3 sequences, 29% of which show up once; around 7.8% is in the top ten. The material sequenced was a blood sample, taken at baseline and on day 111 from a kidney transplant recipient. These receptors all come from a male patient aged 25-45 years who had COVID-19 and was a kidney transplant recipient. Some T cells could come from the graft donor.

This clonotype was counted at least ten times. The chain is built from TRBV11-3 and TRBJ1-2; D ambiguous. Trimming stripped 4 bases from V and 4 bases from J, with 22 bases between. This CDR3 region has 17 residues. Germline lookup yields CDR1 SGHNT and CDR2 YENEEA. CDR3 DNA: TGTGCCAGCAGCTGTATTCACGATCTCGGAAAGACCTATGGCTACACCTTC. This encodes CASSCIHDLGKTYGYTF.

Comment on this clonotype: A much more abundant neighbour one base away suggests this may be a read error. For the CDR3, the DNA is TGTGCCAGCAGCCCAATCGGACCAGCGGGAATCGCCGGGGAGCTGTTTTTT. This translates into CASSPIGPAGIAGELFF. The J gene is TRBJ2-2, the V gene TRBV7-8; the match to TRBD2 covers 7 bases. J was trimmed by 6 bases and V by 5 bases; bases with no gene match: 15. CDR3 length: 17 residues. Germline CDR1 SGHVS, CDR2 FQNEAQ.

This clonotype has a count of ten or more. DNA of the CDR3: TGTGCCAGCAGTTCCGACGTCTCTATGCGAAAGACCTATGGCTACACCTTC. Encoded protein: CASSSDVSMRKTYGYTF. The V and J genes are TRBV6-5 and TRBJ1-2; D is undetermined. Germline V gene sequence: CDR1 MNHEY, CDR2 SVGAGI. This CDR3 contains 17 residues. V shed 4 bases and J shed 4 bases, with 22 bases lying between them.

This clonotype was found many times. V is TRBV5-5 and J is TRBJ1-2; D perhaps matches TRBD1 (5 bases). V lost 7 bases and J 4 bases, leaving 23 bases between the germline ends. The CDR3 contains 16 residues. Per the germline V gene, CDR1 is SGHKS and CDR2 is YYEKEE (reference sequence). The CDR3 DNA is TGTGCCAGCGACAGCTATGTCTCGCGAAAGACCTATGGCTACACCTTC. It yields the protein CASDSYVSRKTYGYTF.

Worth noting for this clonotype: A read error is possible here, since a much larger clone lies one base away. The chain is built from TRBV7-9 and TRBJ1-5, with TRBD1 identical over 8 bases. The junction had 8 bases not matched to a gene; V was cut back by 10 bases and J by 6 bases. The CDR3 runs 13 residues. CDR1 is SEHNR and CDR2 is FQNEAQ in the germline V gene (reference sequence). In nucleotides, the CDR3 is TGTGCCAATCAGGACAGGGAGAGTCAGCCCCAGCATTTT. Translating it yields CANQDRESQPQHF. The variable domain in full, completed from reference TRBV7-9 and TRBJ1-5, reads DTGVSQNPRHKITKRGQNVTFRCDPISEHNRLYWYRQTLGQGPEFLTYFQNEAQLEKSRLLSDRFSAERPKGSFSTLEIQRTEQGDSAMYLCANQDRESQPQHFGDGTRLSIL.

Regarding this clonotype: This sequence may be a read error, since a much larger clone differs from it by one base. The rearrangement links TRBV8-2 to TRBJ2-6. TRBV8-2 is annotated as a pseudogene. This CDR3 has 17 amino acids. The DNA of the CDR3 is TGTGGCATTGATAAAGGGATAACACAAAGTCGGGCCAACGTCCTGACTTTC. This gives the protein CGIDKGITQSRANVLTF.

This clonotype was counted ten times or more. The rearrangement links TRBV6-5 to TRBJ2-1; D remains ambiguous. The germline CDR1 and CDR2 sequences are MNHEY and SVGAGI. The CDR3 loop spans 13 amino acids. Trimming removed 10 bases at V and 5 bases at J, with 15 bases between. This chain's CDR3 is CATRPVLDNEQFF. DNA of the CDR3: TGTGCCACCCGACCTGTTCTGGACAATGAGCAGTTCTTC.

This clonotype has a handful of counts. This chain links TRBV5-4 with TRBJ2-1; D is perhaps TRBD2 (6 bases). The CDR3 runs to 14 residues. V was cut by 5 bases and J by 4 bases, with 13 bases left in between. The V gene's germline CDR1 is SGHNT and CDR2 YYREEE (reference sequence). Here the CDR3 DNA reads TGTGCCAGCAGTTTAGCGGACTCTTACAATGAGCAGTTCTTC. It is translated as CASSLADSYNEQFF.

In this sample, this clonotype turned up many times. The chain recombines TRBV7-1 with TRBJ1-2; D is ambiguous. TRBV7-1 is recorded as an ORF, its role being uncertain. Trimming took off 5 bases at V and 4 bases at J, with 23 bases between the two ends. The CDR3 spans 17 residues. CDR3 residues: CASSARSHEGKTYGYTF. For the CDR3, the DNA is TGTGCCAGCAGCGCGCGAAGTCACGAGGGAAAGACCTATGGCTACACCTTC.

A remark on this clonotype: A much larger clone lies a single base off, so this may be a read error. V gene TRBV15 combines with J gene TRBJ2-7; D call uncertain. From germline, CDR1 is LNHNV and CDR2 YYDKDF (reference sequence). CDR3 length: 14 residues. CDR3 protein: CAASRDRGVNEQYF. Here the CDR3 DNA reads TGTGCCGCCAGCAGAGATCGCGGAGTCAACGAGCAGTACTTC.

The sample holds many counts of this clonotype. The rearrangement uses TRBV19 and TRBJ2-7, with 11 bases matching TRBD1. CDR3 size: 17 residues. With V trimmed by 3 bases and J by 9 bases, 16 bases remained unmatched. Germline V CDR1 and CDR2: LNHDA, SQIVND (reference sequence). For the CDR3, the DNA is TGTGCCAGTAGTATTGAGGAAGTGGAGGACAGGGGGCTAGGGCAGTACTTC. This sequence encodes CASSIEEVEDRGLGQYF.

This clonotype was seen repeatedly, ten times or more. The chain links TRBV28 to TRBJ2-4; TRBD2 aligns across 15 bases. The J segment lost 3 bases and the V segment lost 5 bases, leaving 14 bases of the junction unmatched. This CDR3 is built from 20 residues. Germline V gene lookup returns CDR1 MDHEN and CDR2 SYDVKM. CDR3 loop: CASSPGTSGRKPVLKNIQYF. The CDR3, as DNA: TGTGCCAGCAGTCCCGGGACTAGCGGGAGGAAACCGGTTCTCAAAAACATTCAGTACTTC.

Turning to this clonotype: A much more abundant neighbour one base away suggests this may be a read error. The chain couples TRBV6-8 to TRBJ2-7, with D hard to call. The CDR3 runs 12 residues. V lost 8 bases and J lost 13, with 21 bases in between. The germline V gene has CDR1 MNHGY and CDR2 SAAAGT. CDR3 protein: CASGADSPTLYF. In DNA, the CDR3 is TGTGCCAGCGGCGCCGACTCTCCCACCCTCTACTTC.

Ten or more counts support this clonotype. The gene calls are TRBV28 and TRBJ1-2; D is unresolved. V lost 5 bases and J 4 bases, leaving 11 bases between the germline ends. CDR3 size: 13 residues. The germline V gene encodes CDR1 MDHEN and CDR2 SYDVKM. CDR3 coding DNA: TGTGCCAGCAGTCTTACAGCGCTCTATGGCTACACCTTC. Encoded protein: CASSLTALYGYTF.

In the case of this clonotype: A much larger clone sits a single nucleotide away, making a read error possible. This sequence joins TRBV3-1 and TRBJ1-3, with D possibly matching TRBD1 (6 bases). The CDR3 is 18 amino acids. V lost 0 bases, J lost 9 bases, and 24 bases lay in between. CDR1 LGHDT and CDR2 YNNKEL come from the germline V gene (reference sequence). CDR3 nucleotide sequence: TGTGCCAGCAGCCAAGATAGGCAGGGGAGGTCTGGTCAGGTCACCATATATTTT. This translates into CASSQDRQGRSGQVTIYF.

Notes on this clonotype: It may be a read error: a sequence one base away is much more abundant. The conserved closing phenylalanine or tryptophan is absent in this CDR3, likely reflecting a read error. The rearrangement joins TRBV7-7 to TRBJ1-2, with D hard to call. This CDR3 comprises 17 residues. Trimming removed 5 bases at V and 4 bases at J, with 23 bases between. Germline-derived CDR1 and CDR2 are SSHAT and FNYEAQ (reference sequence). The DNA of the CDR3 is TGTGCCAGCAGCGTAAGTGGTAAGTGCCGAAAGACCTATGGCTACACCTCC. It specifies CASSVSGKCRKTYGYTS.

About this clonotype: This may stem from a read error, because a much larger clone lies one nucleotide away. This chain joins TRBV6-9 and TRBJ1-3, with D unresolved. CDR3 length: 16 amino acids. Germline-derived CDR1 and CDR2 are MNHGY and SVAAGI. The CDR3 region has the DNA TGTGCCAGCAGTTTTAGGATGAGGACGTTGGGAAACACCACATATTTT. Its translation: CASSFRMRTLGNTTYF.